This TCR beta chain was identified during a study of Ad26.COV2.S vaccination and SARS-CoV-2 variants. On the study more broadly: Donor allocation was to the COV1001 Ad26.COV2.S trial arm. Doses of Ad26.COV2.S were injected into muscle once or twice, 56 days apart. The study's findings and limits: Non-spike TCR breadth showed similarity between vaccine and placebo recipients.

For this clone: What it binds is unknown.

As to treatment: roughly 20 received Ad26.COV2.S at low or high dose, single or two shots; roughly five received placebo; per-sample allocation not given. Sampling took place 63 days after the first vaccine or placebo injection. In Boston, the donor was an adult between 18-55 years of age. The CDR3 sequence is 12 residues long. V lost 10 bases and J 3 bases, leaving 12 bases between the germline ends. CDR1 is MNHEY and CDR2 is SVGAGI in the germline V gene. Profiled with immunoSEQ multiplex PCR; TCRdb holds only in-frame clones, not every one. The sample consists of fewer than 500,000 clones, about 90% of them appearing once.

The sequences come from peripheral blood, collected in a trial of Ad26.COV2.S vaccine versus placebo. The rearrangement links TRBV6-5 to TRBJ1-1, with D possibly matching TRBD1 (6 bases). The TCR comes from a person aged 18-65 years who received the Ad26.COV2.S COVID-19 vaccine or a placebo. As DNA, the CDR3 is TGTGCCACCACAGGGAAGGACACTGAAGCTTTCTTT. Protein: CATTGKDTEAFF.